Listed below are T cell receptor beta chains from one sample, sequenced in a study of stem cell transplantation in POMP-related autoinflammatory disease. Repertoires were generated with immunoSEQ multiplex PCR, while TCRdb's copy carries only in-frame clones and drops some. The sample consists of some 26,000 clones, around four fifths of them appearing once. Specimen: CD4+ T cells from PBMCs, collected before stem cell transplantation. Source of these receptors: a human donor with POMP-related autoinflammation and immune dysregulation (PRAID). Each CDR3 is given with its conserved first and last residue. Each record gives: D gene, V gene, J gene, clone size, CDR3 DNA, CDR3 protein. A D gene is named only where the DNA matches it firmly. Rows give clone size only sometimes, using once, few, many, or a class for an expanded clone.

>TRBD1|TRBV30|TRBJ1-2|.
TGTGCCTGGAGTGTAGGACAGGGGGTTGGCTACACCTTC
CAWSVGQGVGYTF
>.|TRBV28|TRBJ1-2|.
TGTGCCAGCAGTTTAGGCGGGGGCATCTCTGGCTACACCTTC
CASSLGGGISGYTF
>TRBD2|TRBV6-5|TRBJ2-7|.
TGTGCCAGCAGTTACGGCGGGGGTCTTACCTACGAGCAGTACTTC
CASSYGGGLTYEQYF
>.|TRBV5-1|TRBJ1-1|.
TGCGCCAGCAGCTTGACAGGGAGGACGGACACTGAAGCTTTCTTT
CASSLTGRTDTEAFF
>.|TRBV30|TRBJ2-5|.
TGTGCCTGGGGCCCCGGGCCTCACCAAGAGACCCAGTACTTC
CAWGPGPHQETQYF
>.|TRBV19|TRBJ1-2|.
TGTGCCAGTAGTAATTCAGGGGCGGGGAACTATGGCTACACCTTC
CASSNSGAGNYGYTF
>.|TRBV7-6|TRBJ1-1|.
TGTGCCAGCAGCTTAGACCACGGGCCTGACACTGAAGCTTTCTTT
CASSLDHGPDTEAFF
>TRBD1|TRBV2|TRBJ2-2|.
TGTGCCAGCAGGCAGGGGGACCGAACCGGGGAGCTGTTTTTT
CASRQGDRTGELFF
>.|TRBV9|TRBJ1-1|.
TGTGCCAGCAGCGTAGCGTGGATGAACACTGAAGCTTTCTTT
CASSVAWMNTEAFF
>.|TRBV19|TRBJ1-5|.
TGTGCCAGTAGTCGCCAAGACAGATTTAGCAATCAGCCCCAGCATTTT
CASSRQDRFSNQPQHF
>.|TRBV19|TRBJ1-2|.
TGTGCCAGTAGTATGAAGGGGAGCGGCTACACCTTC
CASSMKGSGYTF
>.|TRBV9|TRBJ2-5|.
TGTGCCAGCAGCGTACGAGGGAGCGCTGAAGAGACCCAGTACTTC
CASSVRGSAEETQYF
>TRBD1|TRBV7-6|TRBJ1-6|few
TGTGCCAGCACCCGAGGACAGGGCTATAATTCACCCCTCCACTTT
CASTRGQGYNSPLHF
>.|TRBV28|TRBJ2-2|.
TGTGCCAGCAGTTGGCGACCACTCTCTGTCACCGGGGAGCTGTTTTTT
CASSWRPLSVTGELFF
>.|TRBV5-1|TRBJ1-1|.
TGCGCCAGCAGCTCTGACACTTACCAATGGCCAGCTTTCTTT
CASSSDTYQWPAFF
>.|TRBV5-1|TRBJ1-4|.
TGCGCCAGCAGCTTGCCGGGGCCGGCGAATGAAAAACTGTTTTTT
CASSLPGPANEKLFF
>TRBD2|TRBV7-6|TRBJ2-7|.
TGTGCCAGCAGCTCCTTAGCGGGGGCCTACGAGCAGTACTTC
CASSSLAGAYEQYF
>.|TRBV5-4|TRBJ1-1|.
TGTGCCAGCAGCTTGGCGGGGGGCGCGAACACTGAAGCTTTCTTT
CASSLAGGANTEAFF
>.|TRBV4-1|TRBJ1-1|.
TGCGCCACCTCGTTTCTCAGGGGAAGGAACACTGAAGCTTTCTTT
CATSFLRGRNTEAFF
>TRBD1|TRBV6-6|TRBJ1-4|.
TGTGCCAGCAGACGACAGGGTAATAATGAAAAACTGTTTTTT
CASRRQGNNEKLFF
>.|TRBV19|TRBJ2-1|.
TGTGCCAGTAGGAAGGCGGGGGCTCCCTCCTACAATGAGCAGTTCTTC
CASRKAGAPSYNEQFF
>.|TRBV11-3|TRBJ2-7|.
TGTGCCAGCACCTTACGGAAGGGGTCCTACGAGCAGTACTTC
CASTLRKGSYEQYF
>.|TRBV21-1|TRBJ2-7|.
TGTGCCAGCAGCAAACGGGGACCCATTAGCTCCTACGAGCAGTACTTC
CASSKRGPISSYEQYF
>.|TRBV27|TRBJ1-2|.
TGTGCCAGCAGTTTGCGGGGGTCCGTCCGGCCCCACCTCTATGGCTACACCTTC
CASSLRGSVRPHLYGYTF
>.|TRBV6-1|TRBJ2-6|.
TGTGCCAGCAAAGTGACTGGGGCCAACGTCCTGACTTTC
CASKVTGANVLTF
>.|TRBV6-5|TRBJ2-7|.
TGTGCCAGCAGTAATACAGGGAGTTTAGGCGAGCAGTACTTC
CASSNTGSLGEQYF
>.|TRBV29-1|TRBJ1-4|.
TGCAGCGTGTGGGGTGTCAATGAAAAACTGTTTTTT
CSVWGVNEKLFF